There are a few counts of the clone carrying this T cell receptor beta chain. Its antigen remains unknown. These data originate in a study of cytomegalovirus exposure and HLA in healthy donors. Regarding the study as a whole: The HLA-A and HLA-B alleles of most subjects were reportedly predicted accurately from TCR beta sequences.

PCR was performed using 60 Vbeta and 13 Jbeta primers. TCRdb's table, derived via immunoSEQ multiplex PCR, lists solely in-frame clones and lacks some. The sample lists hundreds of thousands of clones; 70% to 90% were seen once. Likely unrecorded immune exposures existed in these nominally healthy donors. The source material was PBMCs. The receptor was derived from a man younger than 40 in good health and CMV-seronegative.

The DNA for the CDR3 is TGTGCCAGCAGCTTGCGTCCCCCGAGTCGGGGGGCGGGAGGATGGACTGAAGCTTTCTTT. Its protein product is CASSLRPPSRGAGGWTEAFF. This chain connects TRBV5-5 to TRBJ1-1, with a tentative D call TRBD1 (6 bases). V dropped 1 base and J dropped 5 bases, with 30 bases sitting between them. CDR1 and CDR2 from the germline V gene are SGHKS and YYEKEE (reference sequence). This CDR3 contains 20 residues.